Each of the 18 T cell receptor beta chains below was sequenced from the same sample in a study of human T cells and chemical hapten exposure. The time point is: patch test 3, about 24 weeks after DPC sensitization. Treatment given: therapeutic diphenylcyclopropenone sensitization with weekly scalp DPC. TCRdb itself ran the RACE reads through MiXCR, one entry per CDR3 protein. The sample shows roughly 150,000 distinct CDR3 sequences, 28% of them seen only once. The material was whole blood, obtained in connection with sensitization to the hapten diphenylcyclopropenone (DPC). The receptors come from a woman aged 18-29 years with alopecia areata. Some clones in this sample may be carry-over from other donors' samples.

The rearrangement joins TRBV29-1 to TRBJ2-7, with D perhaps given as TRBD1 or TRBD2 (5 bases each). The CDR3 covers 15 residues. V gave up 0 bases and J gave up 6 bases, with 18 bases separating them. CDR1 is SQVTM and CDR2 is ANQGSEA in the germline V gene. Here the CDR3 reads CSVEETGTRSSEQYF. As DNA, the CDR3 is TGCAGCGTTGAAGAGACCGGGACCCGAAGTTCCGAGCAGTACTTC.

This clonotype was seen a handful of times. The DNA of the CDR3 is TGTGCCAGCAGTGAAGGAGGGGCAACCGGGGAGCTGTTTTTT. Its protein product is CASSEGGATGELFF. The rearrangement uses TRBV2 and TRBJ2-2; D possibly matches TRBD1 or TRBD2 (5 bases each). The CDR3 covers 14 residues. The ends were cut back, 1 base at V and 5 bases at J, with 8 bases in the middle. CDR1 is SNHLY and CDR2 is FYNNEI in the germline V gene.

CDR3 DNA sequence: TGCAGCGTTGGGAGGACAGGGGGAGGAGAGCAGTACTTC. Its translation is CSVGRTGGGEQYF. The chain employs TRBV29-1 and TRBJ2-7; 10 nucleotides align to TRBD1. Germline V CDR1 and CDR2: SQVTM, ANQGSEA. This CDR3 contains 13 residues. V dropped 4 bases and J dropped 7; count of bases not matched to a gene: 7.

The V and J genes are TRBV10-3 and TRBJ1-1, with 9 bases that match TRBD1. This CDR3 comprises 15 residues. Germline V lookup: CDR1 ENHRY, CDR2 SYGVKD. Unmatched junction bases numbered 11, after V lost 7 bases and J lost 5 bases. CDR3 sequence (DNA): TGTGCCATCACTGCGACAGGGGGGATAGGTACTGAAGCTTTCTTT. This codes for CAITATGGIGTEAFF.

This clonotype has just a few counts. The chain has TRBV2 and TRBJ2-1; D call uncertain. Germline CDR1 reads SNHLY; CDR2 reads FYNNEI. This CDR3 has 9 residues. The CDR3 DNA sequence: TGTGGGGTTAACAATGAGCAGTTCTTC. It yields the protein CGVNNEQFF.

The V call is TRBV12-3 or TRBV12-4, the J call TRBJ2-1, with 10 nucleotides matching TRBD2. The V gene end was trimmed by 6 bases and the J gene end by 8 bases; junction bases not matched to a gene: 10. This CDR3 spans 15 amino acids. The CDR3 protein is CASSPVAGGRHEQFF. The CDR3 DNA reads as TGTGCCAGCAGCCCGGTAGCGGGAGGTAGGCATGAGCAGTTCTTC.

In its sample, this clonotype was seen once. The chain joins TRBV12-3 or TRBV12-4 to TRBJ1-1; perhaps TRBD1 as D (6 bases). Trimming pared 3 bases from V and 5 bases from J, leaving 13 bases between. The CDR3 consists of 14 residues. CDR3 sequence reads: CASSFRWGQTEAFF. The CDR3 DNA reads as TGTGCCAGCAGTTTCCGATGGGGGCAAACTGAAGCTTTCTTT.

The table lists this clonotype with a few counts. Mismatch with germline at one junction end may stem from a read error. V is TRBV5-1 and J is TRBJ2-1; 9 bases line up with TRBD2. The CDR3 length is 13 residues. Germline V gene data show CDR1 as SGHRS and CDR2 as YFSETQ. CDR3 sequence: CASSLLAGQSGVF. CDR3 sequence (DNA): TGCGCCAGCAGCTTGCTAGCGGGACAATCTGGGGTCTTC.

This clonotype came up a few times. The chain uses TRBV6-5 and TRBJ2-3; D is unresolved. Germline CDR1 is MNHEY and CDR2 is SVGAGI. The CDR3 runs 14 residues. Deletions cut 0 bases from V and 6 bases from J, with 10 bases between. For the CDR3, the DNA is TGTGCCAGCAGTTACTCGACTTGGCGCGATACGCAGTATTTT. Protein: CASSYSTWRDTQYF.

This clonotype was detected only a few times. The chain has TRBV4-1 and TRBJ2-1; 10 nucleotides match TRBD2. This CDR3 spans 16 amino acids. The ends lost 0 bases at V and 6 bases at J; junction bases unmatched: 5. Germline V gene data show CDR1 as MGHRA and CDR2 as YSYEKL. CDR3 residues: CASSQDKTSGVNEQFF. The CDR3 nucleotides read TGCGCCAGCAGCCAAGATAAAACTAGCGGGGTCAATGAGCAGTTCTTC.

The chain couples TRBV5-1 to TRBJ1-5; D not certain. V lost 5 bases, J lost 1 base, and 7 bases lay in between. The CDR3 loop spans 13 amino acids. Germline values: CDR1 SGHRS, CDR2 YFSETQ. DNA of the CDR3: TGCGCCAGCAGGAAGGACAGCAATCAGCCCCAGCATTTT. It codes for CASRKDSNQPQHF.

CDR3: CASSVRPGTSTDTQYF. Written as DNA, the CDR3 is TGTGCCAGCAGCGTACGACCAGGGACTAGCACAGATACGCAGTATTTT. The V call is TRBV7-9, the J call TRBJ2-3, with D possibly TRBD2 on 6 matching bases. There are 16 residues in the CDR3. Per germline, CDR1 SEHNR and CDR2 FQNEAQ (reference sequence). Trimming took off 5 bases at V and 0 bases at J, with 15 bases between the two ends. The whole variable domain, filled in from reference TRBV7-9 and TRBJ2-3, reads DTGVSQNPRHKITKRGQNVTFRCDPISEHNRLYWYRQTLGQGPEFLTYFQNEAQLEKSRLLSDRFSAERPKGSFSTLEIQRTEQGDSAMYLCASSVRPGTSTDTQYFGPGTRLTVL.

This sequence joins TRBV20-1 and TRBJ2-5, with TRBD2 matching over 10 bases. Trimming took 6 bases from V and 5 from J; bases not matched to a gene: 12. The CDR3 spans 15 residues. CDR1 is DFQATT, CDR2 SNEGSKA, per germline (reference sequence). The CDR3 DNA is TGCAGTGCAATGAGCGGGAGGGCCTATATTGAGACCCAGTACTTC. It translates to CSAMSGRAYIETQYF.

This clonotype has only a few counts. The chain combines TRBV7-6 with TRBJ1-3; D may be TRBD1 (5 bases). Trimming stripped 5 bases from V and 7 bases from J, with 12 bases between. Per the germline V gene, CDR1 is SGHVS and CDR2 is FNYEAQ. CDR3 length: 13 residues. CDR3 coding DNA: TGTGCCAGCAGCCCGACAGCCCACAACACCATATATTTT. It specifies CASSPTAHNTIYF.

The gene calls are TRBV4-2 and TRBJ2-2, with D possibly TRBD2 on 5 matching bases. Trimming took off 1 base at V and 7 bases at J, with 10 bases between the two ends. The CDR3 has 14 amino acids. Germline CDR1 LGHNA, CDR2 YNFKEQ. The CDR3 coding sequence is TGTGCCAGCAGCCAAGTGATGGGGAGCGGGGAGCTGTTTTTT. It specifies CASSQVMGSGELFF.

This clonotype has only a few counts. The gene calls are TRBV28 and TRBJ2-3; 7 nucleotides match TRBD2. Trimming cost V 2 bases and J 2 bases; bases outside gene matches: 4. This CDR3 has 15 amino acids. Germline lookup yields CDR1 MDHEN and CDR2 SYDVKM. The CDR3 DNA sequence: TGTGCCAGCAGTTTAAGGGGAGGGCACACAGATACGCAGTATTTT. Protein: CASSLRGGHTDTQYF.

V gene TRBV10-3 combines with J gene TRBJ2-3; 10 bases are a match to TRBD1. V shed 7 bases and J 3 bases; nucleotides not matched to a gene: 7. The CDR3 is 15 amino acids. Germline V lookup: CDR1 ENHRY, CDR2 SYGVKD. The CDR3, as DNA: TGTGCCATCAATCCGGGACAGGGGAGGACAGATACGCAGTATTTT. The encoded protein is CAINPGQGRTDTQYF.

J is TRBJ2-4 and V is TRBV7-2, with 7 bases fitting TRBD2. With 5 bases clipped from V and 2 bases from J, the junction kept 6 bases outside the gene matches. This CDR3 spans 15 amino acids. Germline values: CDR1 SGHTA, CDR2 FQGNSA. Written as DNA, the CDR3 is TGTGCCAGCAGCCGACACGGGACTACCAAAAACATTCAGTACTTC. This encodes CASSRHGTTKNIQYF.